These T cell receptor beta chains were read from a single sample in a study of neurological immune-mediated disorders. TCRdb analysed the 5' RACE reads with MiXCR anew, one entry per CDR3 protein. Of approximately 45,000 distinct CDR3 sequences in the sample, roughly 13% were seen once. The sample comprised PBMCs. The receptors come from a female donor in good health. Both conserved end residues are part of each CDR3. A D gene is named only where the DNA matches it firmly. The size field is filled for only some rows; it gives once, few, many or a size class.

>TRBD2|TRBJ2-3|TRBV5-1|many
CASSRTLTSGGLTDTQYF
TGCGCCAGCAGCCGCACTCTGACTAGCGGGGGCCTCACAGATACGCAGTATTTT
>-|TRBJ2-7|TRBV10-2|many
CASSEQSYEQYF
TGCGCCAGCAGTGAGCAGTCCTACGAGCAGTACTTC
>-|TRBJ2-1|TRBV11-3|many
CASSLVTRLNSYNEQFF
TGTGCCAGCAGCTTAGTGACTCGACTTAACTCCTACAATGAGCAGTTCTTC
>-|TRBJ1-2|TRBV20-1|many
CSAPVGGYTF
TGCAGTGCTCCGGTGGGGGGCTACACCTTC
>-|TRBJ1-1|TRBV10-3|many
CAISEGYTEAFF
TGTGCCATCAGTGAAGGGTACACTGAAGCTTTCTTT
>TRBD1|TRBJ1-4|TRBV29-1|many
CSAIDRGEKLFF
TGCAGCGCGATTGACAGGGGTGAAAAACTGTTTTTT
>TRBD2|TRBJ2-5|TRBV4-1|-
CASSQVGGTQTQYF
TGCGCCAGCAGCCAAGTGGGAGGGACCCAGACCCAGTACTTC
>TRBD1|TRBJ2-2|TRBV20-1|few
CSALSFPGQGNTGELFF
TGCAGTGCTTTAAGCTTCCCGGGACAGGGAAACACCGGGGAGCTGTTTTTT
>-|TRBJ1-2|TRBV20-1|many
CSARPRASTMGYTF
TGCAGTGCTAGACCTAGGGCGTCGACTATGGGCTACACCTTC
>TRBD1|TRBJ2-1|TRBV12-3/TRBV12-4|many
CASSLRQGIYNEQFF
TGTGCCAGCAGTTTACGACAGGGGATCTACAATGAGCAGTTCTTC
>-|TRBJ1-2|TRBV12-3/TRBV12-4|many
CASRYRVFDYGYTF
TGTGCCAGCAGATACAGGGTATTCGACTATGGCTACACCTTC
>-|TRBJ2-3|TRBV3-1|many
CASSQQTETSVGTDTQYF
TGTGCCAGCAGCCAACAGACCGAAACCTCCGTCGGCACAGATACGCAGTATTTT
>TRBD1|TRBJ1-5|TRBV12-3/TRBV12-4|many
CASSSTGVDQPQHF
TGTGCCAGCAGTTCTACAGGGGTTGATCAGCCCCAGCATTTT
>TRBD2|TRBJ2-1|TRBV20-1|many
CSASTLADRGYEQFF
TGCAGTGCTAGTACGCTAGCGGATAGGGGTTATGAGCAGTTCTTC
>-|TRBJ1-1|TRBV18|medium-sized
CASSQGWNTEAFF
TGTGCCAGCTCACAGGGTTGGAACACTGAAGCTTTCTTT
>-|TRBJ1-5|TRBV4-1|many
CASSQDPGFNQPQHF
TGCGCCAGCAGCCAAGATCCAGGGTTCAATCAGCCCCAGCATTTT
>TRBD2|TRBJ2-1|TRBV9|many
CASRPTSGRVHQFF
TGTGCCAGCAGACCGACTAGCGGGAGGGTTCACCAGTTCTTC
>-|TRBJ1-2|TRBV6-1|many
CAITGSSNYGYTF
TGTGCCATCACAGGGAGTTCTAACTATGGCTACACCTTC
>-|TRBJ2-7|TRBV5-1|many
CASSLDYPDRPYEQYF
TGCGCCAGCAGCTTGGATTACCCGGACCGGCCCTACGAGCAGTACTTC
>TRBD1|TRBJ2-5|TRBV5-1|many
CASSRTGSQETQYF
TGCGCCAGCAGCCGGACAGGGAGCCAAGAGACCCAGTACTTC
>-|TRBJ2-1|TRBV20-1|many
CSAYSGGESYNEQFF
TGCAGTGCTTATAGCGGAGGGGAGTCCTACAATGAGCAGTTCTTC
>TRBD2|TRBJ2-7|TRBV7-8|-
CASSLALRLAGIRYEQYF
TGTGCCAGCAGCTTAGCGCTGAGACTAGCGGGGATAAGGTACGAGCAGTACTTC
>-|TRBJ1-4|TRBV12-3/TRBV12-4|many
CASSLGHPGSEKLFF
TGTGCCAGCAGTTTAGGACACCCGGGAAGTGAAAAACTGTTTTTT
>TRBD1|TRBJ1-5|TRBV6-5|few
CASSTTGSQPQHF
TGTGCCAGCAGCACGACAGGGAGTCAGCCCCAGCATTTT
>-|TRBJ1-2|TRBV5-1|many
CASSLSGEGYGYTF
TGCGCCAGCAGCTTGTCAGGGGAAGGCTATGGCTACACCTTC
>-|TRBJ1-3|TRBV5-1|many
CASSLNGHSGNTIYF
TGCGCCAGCAGCTTGAACGGACACTCTGGAAACACCATATATTTT
>-|TRBJ1-4|TRBV7-9|many
CASSPDGREKLFF
TGTGCCAGCAGCCCGGATGGGAGGGAAAAACTGTTTTTT
>-|TRBJ2-5|TRBV15|-
CATSRVSTLNGETQYF
TGTGCCACCAGCAGAGTTTCGACGCTTAATGGGGAGACCCAGTACTTC
>TRBD1|TRBJ1-4|TRBV6-2/TRBV6-3|few
CASSWTGMPTNEKLFF
TGTGCCAGCAGTTGGACAGGAATGCCAACTAATGAAAAACTGTTTTTT
>-|TRBJ2-1|TRBV5-1|many
CASSLLTNEQFF
TGCGCCAGCAGCTTGCTTACAAATGAGCAGTTCTTC
>TRBD1|TRBJ1-1|TRBV5-1|many
CASSVDGTVNTEAFF
TGCGCCAGCAGCGTGGACGGGACAGTGAACACTGAAGCTTTCTTT
>TRBD1|TRBJ1-4|TRBV12-3/TRBV12-4|many
CASTFPGQGPEKLFF
TGTGCCAGCACCTTCCCGGGACAGGGTCCCGAAAAACTGTTTTTT
>TRBD2|TRBJ2-1|TRBV6-1|many
CASGRDYNEQFF
TGTGCCAGCGGGAGGGACTACAATGAGCAGTTCTTC
>TRBD1|TRBJ2-7|TRBV10-3|many
CAISEAGGAGEQYF
TGTGCCATCAGTGAGGCAGGGGGCGCGGGTGAGCAGTACTTC
>-|TRBJ1-5|TRBV6-1|many
CASRPGLDSNQPQHF
TGTGCCAGCAGACCCGGGCTGGATAGCAATCAGCCCCAGCATTTT
>-|TRBJ2-7|TRBV12-3/TRBV12-4|many
CASSLLGTLSSYEQYF
TGTGCCAGCAGTTTACTGGGTACTCTAAGCTCCTACGAGCAGTACTTC
>TRBD2|TRBJ2-1|TRBV20-1|many
CSGEREGRDEQFF
TGCAGCGGGGAGCGGGAGGGCAGGGATGAGCAGTTCTTC
>TRBD2|TRBJ2-1|TRBV5-1|many
CASSWEPLAGGPPEQFF
TGCGCCAGCAGCTGGGAACCGCTAGCGGGAGGGCCACCAGAGCAGTTCTTC
>-|TRBJ1-2|TRBV5-1|many
CASSRAPGTSDYTF
TGCGCCAGCAGCCGGGCCCCCGGGACTAGTGACTACACCTTC
>-|TRBJ1-5|TRBV3-1|many
CASSLGQGQQPQHF
TGTGCCAGCAGCCTCGGGCAGGGTCAACAGCCCCAGCATTTT
>-|TRBJ1-1|TRBV12-3/TRBV12-4|many
CASSLRRENTEAFF
TGTGCCAGCAGTTTAAGGAGGGAGAACACTGAAGCTTTCTTT
>-|TRBJ2-6|TRBV7-6|many
CASSLDGGEALGANVLTF
TGTGCCAGCAGCCTAGACGGGGGAGAGGCGTTGGGGGCCAACGTCCTGACTTTC
>TRBD1|TRBJ1-5|TRBV6-7|many
CASTLLRDSPRPQHF
TGTGCCAGCACTCTACTAAGGGACAGCCCCAGGCCCCAGCATTTT
>TRBD2|TRBJ2-3|TRBV5-1|many
CASSLSGSDTDTQYF
TGCGCCAGCAGCTTGAGCGGGAGCGACACAGATACGCAGTATTTT
>-|TRBJ1-1|TRBV6-2/TRBV6-3|many
CASSYILGKFTEAFF
TGTGCCAGCAGTTACATTCTGGGAAAGTTCACTGAAGCTTTCTTT
>-|TRBJ2-7|TRBV5-1|many
CASSLQIQAGLSSYEQYF
TGCGCCAGCAGCCTTCAAATCCAAGCGGGTCTTTCCTCCTACGAGCAGTACTTC
>TRBD2|TRBJ2-1|TRBV5-1|many
CASTPSGRAYNEQFF
TGCGCCAGCACCCCTAGCGGGAGGGCCTACAATGAGCAGTTCTTC
>-|TRBJ2-1|TRBV2|few
CASSRDMGGEQFF
TGTGCCAGCAGTAGGGATATGGGGGGTGAGCAGTTCTTC
>-|TRBJ2-4|TRBV14|many
CASSHATGLAKNIQYF
TGTGCCAGCAGCCACGCAACAGGGCTAGCCAAAAACATTCAGTACTTC
>TRBD2|TRBJ2-1|TRBV5-1|-
CASSLAASGTSSYNEQFF
TGCGCCAGCAGCTTGGCGGCTAGCGGGACTAGCTCCTACAATGAGCAGTTCTTC